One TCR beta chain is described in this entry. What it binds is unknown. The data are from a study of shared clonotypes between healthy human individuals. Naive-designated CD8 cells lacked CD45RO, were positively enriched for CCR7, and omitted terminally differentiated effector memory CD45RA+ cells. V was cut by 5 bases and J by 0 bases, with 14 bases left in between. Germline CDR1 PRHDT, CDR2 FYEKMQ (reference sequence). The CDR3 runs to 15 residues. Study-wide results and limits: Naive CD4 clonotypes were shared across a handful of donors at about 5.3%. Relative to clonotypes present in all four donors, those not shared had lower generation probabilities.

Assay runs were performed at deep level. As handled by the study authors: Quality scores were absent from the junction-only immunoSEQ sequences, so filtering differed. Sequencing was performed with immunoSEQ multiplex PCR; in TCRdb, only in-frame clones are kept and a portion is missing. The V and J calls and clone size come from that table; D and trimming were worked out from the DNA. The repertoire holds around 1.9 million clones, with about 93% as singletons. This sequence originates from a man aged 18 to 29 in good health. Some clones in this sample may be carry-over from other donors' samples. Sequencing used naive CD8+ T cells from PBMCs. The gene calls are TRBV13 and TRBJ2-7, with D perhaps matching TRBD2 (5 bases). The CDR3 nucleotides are TGTGCCAGCAGCCCGGGGAGCGGAAGCTCCTACGAGCAGTACTTC. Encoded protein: CASSPGSGSSYEQYF. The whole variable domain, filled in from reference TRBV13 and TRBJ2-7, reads AAGVIQSPRHLIKEKRETATLKCYPIPRHDTVYWYQQGPGQDPQFLISFYEKMQSDKGSIPDRFSAQQFSDYHSELNMSSLELGDSALYFCASSPGSGSSYEQYFGPGTRLTVT.